This entry is about one T cell receptor beta chain. No antigen is known for it. This sample was taken from a study of monozygotic twins with inflammatory bowel disease. Study-wide points: The analysis failed to separate different T cell subtypes. Especially where disease activity was present, IBD patients had fewer clonotypes in common with others than healthy twins did.

Germline-derived CDR1 and CDR2 are LNHDA and SQIVND (reference sequence). CDR3 length: 17 residues. The authors drew more than 2 ml of blood from each donor. TCRdb reprocessed the 5' RACE reads; each CDR3 protein has one entry and no DNA is given. The repertoire table contains hundreds of thousands of distinct CDR3 sequences. This sequence was found in a human donor with ulcerative colitis or Crohn's disease, or a healthy co-twin of an affected twin (not recorded which). The gene calls are TRBV19 and TRBJ1-5; the TCRdb call, TRBD1, lacks DNA for checking. Sample: blood. The CDR3 spells CASSTSYNRGSNQPQHF.